The rows below give T cell receptor beta chains drawn from one sample of a study of blood T cell repertoires in COVID-19. The data were produced by immunoSEQ multiplex PCR, yet TCRdb's version contains in-frame clones alone and is incomplete. The data hold under 350,000 clones, with 70% to 90% observed a single time. The sample was peripheral blood. These receptors all come from a human donor in a cohort sampled during active COVID-19. Each CDR3 is given with its conserved first and last residue. The D gene is left open where the match is weak. Clone sizes are given selectively: once, few, many, or a class where the clone is expanded.

D gene,V gene,clone size,J gene,CDR3 DNA,CDR3 protein
TRBD1,TRBV13,-,TRBJ1-1,TGTGCCAGCAGCACCCGGGACAGGGTAGGTACTGAAGCTTTCTTT,CASSTRDRVGTEAFF
-,TRBV6-6,-,TRBJ2-7,TGTGCCAGCACCGCTCAGTTATCCGCCTACGAGCAGTACTTC,CASTAQLSAYEQYF
TRBD2,TRBV19,-,TRBJ2-1,TGTGCCAGTAGTAGGTCTACTCTAGCGGGGGGATCGAATGAGCAGTTCTTC,CASSRSTLAGGSNEQFF
-,TRBV21-1,-,TRBJ1-4,TGTGCCAGCAGCAAAGCGTGGACAGGGGAGCGAGCTAATGAAAAACTGTTTTTT,CASSKAWTGERANEKLFF
-,TRBV11-2,-,TRBJ1-1,TGTGCCAGCAGCTTAGGACAGCTCACTGAAGCTTTCTTT,CASSLGQLTEAFF
-,TRBV7-8,-,TRBJ2-7,TGTGCCAGCAGCTTAGCTACACTGAGGGGGTCCTACGAGCAGTACTTC,CASSLATLRGSYEQYF
-,TRBV9,once,TRBJ1-2,TGTGCCAGCAGCGTGGGACAAGGAGACTATGGCTACACCTTC,CASSVGQGDYGYTF
TRBD1,TRBV9,-,TRBJ2-3,TGTGCCAGCAAGGAGACAGGGGGATTGATAGATACGCAGTATTTT,CASKETGGLIDTQYF
TRBD1,TRBV12-5,-,TRBJ1-2,TGTGCTAGTGGTTTGCCGAACCCCCGGGCAGGGGGTAGGGGCTACACCTTC,CASGLPNPRAGGRGYTF
TRBD1,TRBV10-1,-,TRBJ1-1,TGCGCCAGCAGTGGATCGTTCCCAGCTAGGCAGGGGGGCATGAACACTGAAGCTTTCTTT,CASSGSFPARQGGMNTEAFF
TRBD2,TRBV5-3,few,TRBJ2-3,TGTGCCAGAAGCGGAGGACTAGCGGGGGTGACAGATACGCAGTATTTT,CARSGGLAGVTDTQYF
-,TRBV10-3,-,TRBJ2-3,TGTGCCATCAGTAGCGGGCCCACAGATACGCAGTATTTT,CAISSGPTDTQYF
TRBD2,TRBV15,-,TRBJ2-5,TGTGCCACCGGAAGCGGGGGTTCGGAGACCCAGTACTTC,CATGSGGSETQYF
-,TRBV30,-,TRBJ1-2,TGTGCCTGGAGTAACGAATACAGGGATTCGGATGGCTACACCTTC,CAWSNEYRDSDGYTF
-,TRBV7-9,-,TRBJ2-7,TGTGCCAGCAGCTGGTTAAGACGGGACGAGCAGTACTTC,CASSWLRRDEQYF
-,TRBV28,once,TRBJ1-2,TGTGCCAGCAGTTCAGGGATTAACTATGGCTACACCTTC,CASSSGINYGYTF
-,TRBV30,-,TRBJ2-7,TGTGCCTGGAGTGTTTCCGCTAGCGTTCACGAGCAGTACTTC,CAWSVSASVHEQYF
-,TRBV5-1,-,TRBJ1-1,TGCGCCAGCAGCTCCAACAGGTTAGCGAACACTGAAGCTTTCTTT,CASSSNRLANTEAFF
-,TRBV14,-,TRBJ2-2,TGTGCCAGCAGCCAATTGACGGGGGGCGCAGCCGGGGAGCTGTTTTTT,CASSQLTGGAAGELFF
TRBD2,TRBV7-2,once,TRBJ2-1,TGTGCCAGCAGCTTCTCTAGCGGGGGCTACAATGAGCAGTTCTTC,CASSFSSGGYNEQFF
-,TRBV5-4,-,TRBJ2-2,TGTGCCAGCAGCTTCCTCGACACCGGGGAGCTGTTTTTT,CASSFLDTGELFF
-,TRBV14,once,TRBJ1-4,TGTGCCAGCAGCCAAGGTGGGCTCGGTGAAAAACTGTTTTTT,CASSQGGLGEKLFF
TRBD1,TRBV19,-,TRBJ2-2,TGTGCCAGTAGTATGCCGGACAGGGATCACGGGGAGCTGTTTTTT,CASSMPDRDHGELFF